The TCR beta chain under discussion was sequenced for a study of cytotoxic CD8 clonotypes in ibrutinib-treated CLL (dated by TCRdb to the early 2020s). Context from the whole study: The cohort had about a dozen relapsed/refractory and more than 14 treatment-naive patients; some 17 were IGHV unmutated. Partial responses were observed in about 24 patients and complete responses in 2; after a median follow-up of 68 months, remission was maintained in 14 patients and progression was observed in approximately twelve. Response samples were taken after a median of approximately a year on treatment, ranging from about 6 to 40 months. On average, each sample yielded roughly 260,000 productive templates and 94,082 productive rearrangements. Longitudinal samples were obtainable from 26 of the 86 participants in the trial. Cryopreserved peripheral blood mononuclear cells were collected before treatment, at response, and at either disease progression or sustained remission. All remission and progressive disease samples were collected while patients were still receiving ibrutinib. Overall study results and their limits: Sampling times were not matched between patients in sustained remission and patients whose disease was progressing, and lymph node repertoires were not examined. Baseline clonality was found to be higher than that of age-matched healthy donors and was strongly correlated with circulating CD8+ T-cell counts. Clonality rose at ibrutinib response, remained stable during sustained remission, and dropped back toward baseline at progression. Public clonotypes were found to be uncommon and were observed to contract or remain stable during treatment; the increase in clonality was shown to reflect expansion of private clonotypes at ibrutinib response.

Points on this clone: The antigen this receptor binds is unknown. No much larger clone is present one base from it, and per-base qualities are unavailable.

The time point label corresponds to: roughly 2 years on ibrutinib. For TCR beta library preparation, roughly 2.2 micrograms of genomic DNA was extracted from cryopreserved PBMCs. High-throughput TCR beta sequencing was performed on longitudinal blood samples from CLL patients receiving ibrutinib monotherapy. The patients took part in an open-label, single-center phase 2 trial of ibrutinib monotherapy. After removal of 7 bases from V and 4 bases from J, the junction retains 10 bases not matched to a gene. The germline V gene specifies SNHLY as CDR1 and FYNNEI as CDR2. From cysteine to phenylalanine, the CDR3 is 14 amino acids long. Only the CDR3 part of the read is kept: 42 bases, read in frame from the first base. The goal of deep resolution MiSeq sequencing was a depth between 1 in 1 million and 1 in 200,000 T cells, and coverage averaged 10x per clonotype. The immunoSEQ hsTCRB Kit was used to generate TCR beta libraries. Per the source publication's procedure: The data were analyzed with ImmunoSEQ Analyzer and ImmunoSEQ Data Assistant, and V, D and J gene assignments followed IMGT definitions. Clonality, with values ranging from 0 to 1, was calculated as one minus the normalized Shannon entropy of productive rearrangement frequencies. Public clonotype analysis was restricted to overrepresented clonotypes comprising at least 0.05% of each patient's repertoire. Repertoires from about a dozen age-matched healthy donors in immuneACCESS were used as clonality controls. TCRdb's version of the immuneACCESS table is confined to in-frame rearrangements and falls short of the full clone set. An unresolved V gene accounts for under half of the shortfall where checked; the remainder is of unknown origin. Clone size and V and J calls were adopted from that table, with D and trimming inferred from the DNA. For this sample there are 200,000 to 250,000 clones; 60% to 75% appear just once. The top ten clonotypes cover 15% of the sample.

Material: PBMCs, obtained after 24 months of ibrutinib treatment. The sequence derives from a human donor with chronic lymphocytic leukemia. The rearrangement joined TRBV2 to TRBJ2-7; TRBD1 matches 7 bases in the middle. The nucleotide sequence is given as TGTGCCAGCATCCGGACAGGAATCCTATACGAGCAGTACTTC. This gives the protein CASIRTGILYEQYF.